In this sample, the clone carrying this T cell receptor beta chain turned up many times. The antigen is undetermined. RNA transcripts provided the source from which TCR beta CDR3 regions were amplified. Researchers ran a first-round RT-PCR on the TCR CDR3 using the HTBI primer set. TCRdb independently ran MiXCR on the multiplex PCR reads; one entry per CDR3 protein. This repertoire shows over 250,000 distinct CDR3 sequences, about 18% found once; its top ten account for around 58%. The sample originates from a study of T cells in Graves' hyperthyroidism and ophthalmopathy. The study, taken as a whole, reports: Blood also showed most of the thyroid clonotypes that were expanded above 0.001.

Material: blood. The TCR originated in a woman aged 55-69 years with Graves' ophthalmopathy.

The CDR3 here is CASSLALAGRDEQFF. The CDR3 DNA sequence: TGTGCCAGCAGCTTAGCACTAGCGGGGAGGGATGAGCAGTTCTTC. V usage is TRBV7-9 and J usage is TRBJ2-1; TRBD2 aligns across 10 bases. This CDR3 contains 15 residues. The germline V gene encodes CDR1 SEHNR and CDR2 FQNEAQ (reference sequence). After removal of 0 bases from V and 8 bases from J, the junction contained 4 bases not matched to a gene.